This TCR beta chain appears in the sequencing data of a study of cytomegalovirus exposure and HLA in healthy donors. Study as a whole: Earlier results showed approximately 120 million unique TCR beta sequences derived from approximately 170 million T cells.

The primer mix had 60 Vbeta and 13 Jbeta primers. The table came from immunoSEQ multiplex PCR; TCRdb's copy has only in-frame clones and leaves some out. In the table there are some 130,000 clones, roughly three quarters of which are singletons. Germline V gene data show CDR1 as MNHNS and CDR2 as SASEGT. The junction had 7 bases not matched to a gene; V was cut back by 6 bases and J by 3 bases. This CDR3 is built from 15 residues. A word on this clone: The antigen is undetermined.

Study-wide points: In a later analysis, most CMV-associated TCR beta chains appeared HLA-restricted. Prediction of most subjects' HLA-A and HLA-B alleles by TCR beta sequences was reportedly accurate. Many donors shared some public TCRs, even though most TCR sequences were rare.

This TCR was recovered from a woman between 40 and 50 years old in good health and CMV-seronegative. V and J are TRBV6-1 and TRBJ1-5, with 8 bases that match TRBD1. Sequencing input: PBMCs. In DNA, the CDR3 is TGTGCCAGCAGAAAGGGACAGGAAATCAATCAGCCCCAGCATTTT. Translated, it gives CASRKGQEINQPQHF.